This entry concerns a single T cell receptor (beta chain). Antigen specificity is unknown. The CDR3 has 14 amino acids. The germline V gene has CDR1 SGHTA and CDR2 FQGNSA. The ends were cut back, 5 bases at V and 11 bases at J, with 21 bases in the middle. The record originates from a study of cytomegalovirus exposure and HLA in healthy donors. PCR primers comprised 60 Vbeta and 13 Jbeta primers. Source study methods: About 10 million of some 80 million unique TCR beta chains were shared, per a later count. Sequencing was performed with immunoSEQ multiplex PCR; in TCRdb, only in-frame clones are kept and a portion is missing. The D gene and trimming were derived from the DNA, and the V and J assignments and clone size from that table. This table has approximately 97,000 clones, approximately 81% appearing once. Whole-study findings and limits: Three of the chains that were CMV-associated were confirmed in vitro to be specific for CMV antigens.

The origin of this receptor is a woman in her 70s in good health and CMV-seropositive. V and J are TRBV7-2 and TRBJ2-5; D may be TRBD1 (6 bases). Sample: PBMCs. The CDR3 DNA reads TGTGCCAGCAGCGAGTGGACAGCTGAAAAAGAGCAGTACTTC. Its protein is CASSEWTAEKEQYF.